This T cell receptor beta chain was identified in a study of blood T cell repertoires in COVID-19. Whole-study context: Sites in the United States, Italy and Spain provided acute and convalescent COVID-19 samples. The cDNA or gDNA used as material had been derived from T cells, B-cell-depleted T cells, or PBMCs.

Germline loops: CDR1 MDHEN, CDR2 SYDVKM. V trimming: 7 bases; J trimming: 6 bases; junction bases outside the gene matches: 15. The CDR3 extends over 16 amino acids. A single count supports this clone. Original handling: Reference gene primer amplification gave estimated nucleated cell counts. The assay was immunoSEQ multiplex PCR, and TCRdb's table has in-frame clones only and misses some. V and J calls and clone size are those listed in that table; D and trimming were worked out from the DNA. The repertoire consists of 250,000 to 300,000 clones, with about nine tenths occurring once and the leading ten covering 2% to 2.5%.

This TCR came from a woman aged 45-60 years who had recovered from COVID-19. The chain has TRBV28 and TRBJ2-7; TRBD1 aligns across 10 bases. The sequenced sample was peripheral blood. CDR3: CASTGQGVVKGGEQYF. The CDR3 nucleotides read TGTGCCAGCACTGGACAGGGGGTGGTGAAAGGTGGCGAGCAGTACTTC. Supplemented by reference TRBV28 and TRBJ2-7, the full variable domain reads DVKVTQSSRYLVKRTGEKVFLECVQDMDHENMFWYRQDPGLGLRLIYFSYDVKMKEKGDIPEGYSVSREKKERFSLILESASTNQTSMYLCASTGQGVVKGGEQYFGPGTRLTVT.